The 6 T cell receptor beta chains below all came from one sample that was sequenced in a study of T cell changes during pregnancy in multiple sclerosis. Generated by immunoSEQ multiplex PCR, the TCRdb table keeps only in-frame clones and is missing some. Altogether about 88,000 clones are present, roughly nine tenths being singletons, with the ten largest covering approximately 1.5%. Specimen: peripheral blood, collected in the first trimester of pregnancy. These receptors all stem from a female donor with multiple sclerosis, enrolled in a pregnancy study.

The rearrangement uses TRBV5-6 and TRBJ1-2; the D is unclear. The V gene's germline CDR1 is SGHDT and CDR2 YYEEEE. The CDR3 runs 14 residues. Trimming stripped 1 base from V and 3 bases from J, with 10 bases between. The CDR3 sequence is CASSLPDLDYGYTF. The CDR3 DNA reads as TGTGCCAGCAGCTTGCCGGACTTGGACTATGGCTACACCTTC.

This rearrangement joins TRBV5-1 to TRBJ1-5; 7 positions agree with TRBD1. In germline, CDR1 is SGHRS, CDR2 YFSETQ. The junction had 17 bases not matched to a gene; V was cut back by 8 bases and J by 6 bases. The CDR3 consists of 16 residues. CDR3 protein: CASILGDSKKVQPQHF. CDR3 bases: TGCGCCAGTATACTAGGGGACAGCAAAAAGGTTCAGCCCCAGCATTTT.

The chain links TRBV28 to TRBJ1-3; 7 bases match TRBD1. The ends lost 7 bases at V and 0 bases at J; junction bases unmatched: 3. Germline V gene data show CDR1 as MDHEN and CDR2 as SYDVKM. CDR3 size: 14 residues. Written as DNA, the CDR3 is TGTGCCAGCAAGGGGGCACCCTCTGGAAACACCATATATTTT. Its protein is CASKGAPSGNTIYF.

This clone showed up just a few times. The genes are TRBV15 and TRBJ2-7, with 7 bases that match TRBD1. The CDR3 extends over 16 amino acids. Germline CDR1 reads LNHNV; CDR2 reads YYDKDF (reference sequence). V trimming: 3 bases; J trimming: 2 bases; junction bases outside the gene matches: 10. The CDR3 loop is CATSSGNPGQTYEQYF. DNA of the CDR3: TGTGCCACCAGCAGCGGAAATCCGGGACAGACCTACGAGCAGTACTTC. The full variable domain, with the rest looked up from reference TRBV15 and TRBJ2-7, is DAMVIQNPRYQVTQFGKPVTLSCSQTLNHNVMYWYQQKSSQAPKLLFHYYDKDFNNEADTPDNFQSRRPNTSFCFLDIRSPGLGDTAMYLCATSSGNPGQTYEQYFGPGTRLTVT.

The CDR3 region is CASSSGTFAKNIQYF. The CDR3, as DNA: TGTGCCAGCAGTTCTGGGACTTTTGCCAAAAACATTCAGTACTTC. V usage is TRBV2 and J usage is TRBJ2-4; D might be TRBD2 (6 bases). The germline V gene encodes CDR1 SNHLY and CDR2 FYNNEI. This CDR3 spans 15 amino acids. V dropped 5 bases and J dropped 1 base, with 12 bases sitting between them.

This rearrangement joins TRBV28 to TRBJ1-2; 9 bases match TRBD1. The CDR3 runs to 16 residues. Trimming at V came to 4 bases and at J to 8 bases, leaving 14 bases not matched to a gene. Germline CDR1 and CDR2: MDHEN and SYDVKM. The CDR3 DNA is TGTGCCAGCAGTTCCATAACATCGGGACAGGGTAGAGGCTACACCTTC. Residues: CASSSITSGQGRGYTF.